This TCR beta chain was obtained from a study of blood T cells in healthy people across ages. PCR was performed a second time for about 7 to 11 cycles using a sample-barcoded 5' primer and a J-beta primer mix. Every cDNA molecule bore a tag from a template-switch adaptor containing 12 random nucleotides. Per sample, CDR3-containing paired-end reads numbered at least 2.5 million. Each CDR3 protein gets one entry after TCRdb re-called the 5' RACE reads with MiXCR. Of roughly 800,000 distinct CDR3 sequences listed, 58% are singletons. V lost 0 bases to trimming and J lost 4 bases, with 9 bases between them. The CDR3 totals 14 residues. The V gene's germline CDR1 is LGHNA and CDR2 YSLEER.

This chain uses TRBV4-3 with TRBJ1-2; D is unresolved. This clonotype was sampled from a man aged 25 to 40 in good health. Sequencing was performed on blood. The CDR3 DNA reads TGCGCCAGCAGCCAAGATCCCTGGACCTATGGCTACACCTTC. The encoded protein is CASSQDPWTYGYTF.